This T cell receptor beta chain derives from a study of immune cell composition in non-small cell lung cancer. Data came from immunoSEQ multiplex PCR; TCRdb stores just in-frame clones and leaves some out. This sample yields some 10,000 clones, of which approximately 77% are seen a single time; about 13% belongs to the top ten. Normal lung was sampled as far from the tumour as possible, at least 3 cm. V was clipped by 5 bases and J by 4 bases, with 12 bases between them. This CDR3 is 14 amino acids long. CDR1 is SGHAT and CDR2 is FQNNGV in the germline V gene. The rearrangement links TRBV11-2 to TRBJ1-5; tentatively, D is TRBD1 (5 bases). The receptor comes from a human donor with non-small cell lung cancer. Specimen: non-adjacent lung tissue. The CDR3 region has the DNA TGTGCCAGCAGCCCTGGGGGGGTAAATCAGCCCCAGCATTTT. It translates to CASSPGGVNQPQHF.